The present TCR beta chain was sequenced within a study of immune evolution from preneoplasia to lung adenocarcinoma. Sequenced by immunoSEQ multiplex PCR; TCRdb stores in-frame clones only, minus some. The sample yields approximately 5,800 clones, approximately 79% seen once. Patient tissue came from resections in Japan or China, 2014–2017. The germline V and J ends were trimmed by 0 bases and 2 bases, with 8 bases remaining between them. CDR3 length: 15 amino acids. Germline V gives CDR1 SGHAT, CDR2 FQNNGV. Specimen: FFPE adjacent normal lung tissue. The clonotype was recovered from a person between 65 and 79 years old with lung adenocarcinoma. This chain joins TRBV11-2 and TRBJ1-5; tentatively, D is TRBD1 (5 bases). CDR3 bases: TGTGCCAGCAGCTTAGATCCGGGACGCAATCAGCCCCAGCATTTT. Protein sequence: CASSLDPGRNQPQHF. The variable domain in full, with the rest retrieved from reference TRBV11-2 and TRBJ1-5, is EAGVAQSPRYKIIEKRQSVAFWCNPISGHATLYWYQQILGQGPKLLIQFQNNGVVDDSQLPKDRFSAERLKGVDSTLKIQPAKLEDSAVYLCASSLDPGRNQPQHFGDGTRLSIL.